A single sample gave rise to the 10 T cell receptor beta chains below, sequenced in a study of T cell changes during pregnancy in multiple sclerosis (dated by TCRdb to between 2018 and 2021). Library preparation was by the immunoSEQ multiplex PCR assay. What TCRdb holds here is the immuneACCESS table cut down to in-frame rearrangements. Part of the clones is not present; checked against another copy, under half of the missing clones reflect an unresolved V gene, and the others are unexplained. This sample lists 35,000 to 50,000 clones; 80% to 95% were detected once. The ten largest clones capture roughly 0.61% of the sample. Material: CD4+ T cells from peripheral blood mononuclear cells, obtained in the first trimester of pregnancy. The receptors were sampled from a female donor with multiple sclerosis, enrolled in a pregnancy study.

V is TRBV27 and J is TRBJ2-3; perhaps TRBD1 as D (5 bases). The CDR3 length is 15 residues. CDR1 MNHEY and CDR2 SMNVEV come from the germline V gene (reference sequence). The germline V and J ends were trimmed by 5 bases and 2 bases, with 14 bases remaining between them. The CDR3 spells CASSLLGATTDTQYF. The CDR3, as DNA: TGTGCCAGCAGTCTCCTTGGGGCCACCACAGATACGCAGTATTTT.

In its sample, this clone was seen once. The chain carries TRBV25-1 and TRBJ1-1; tentative D call: TRBD1 (6 bases). Between the trimmed V and J ends, which lost 4 bases and 6 bases, there was a span of 12 bases. The germline gives CDR1 MGHDK, CDR2 SYGVNS. The CDR3 totals 13 residues. CDR3 sequence reads: CASSVTRGAEAFF. The CDR3 DNA reads as TGTGCCAGCAGTGTTACCAGGGGTGCTGAAGCTTTCTTT. The whole variable domain, filled in from reference TRBV25-1 and TRBJ1-1, reads EADIYQTPRYLVIGTGKKITLECSQTMGHDKMYWYQQDPGMELHLIHYSYGVNSTEKGDLSSESTVSRIRTEHFPLTLESARPSHTSQYLCASSVTRGAEAFFGQGTRLTVV.

This clone is a singleton in its sample. The V and J genes are TRBV7-2 and TRBJ2-7; 8 bases are shared with TRBD2. V was pared by 1 base and J by 1 base, with 9 bases of the junction left unmatched. This CDR3 spans 17 amino acids. Germline V CDR1 and CDR2: SGHTA, FQGNSA. The CDR3 reads CASSLVPGPSGSYEQYF. As DNA, the CDR3 is TGTGCCAGCAGCTTAGTTCCCGGGCCTAGCGGGTCCTACGAGCAGTACTTC.

The rearrangement links TRBV5-1 to TRBJ2-1; D not resolved. The CDR3 is made up of 13 amino acids. V dropped 4 bases and J dropped 9 bases, with 14 bases sitting between them. Per germline, CDR1 SGHRS and CDR2 YFSETQ. CDR3 protein: CASSLVVAREQFF. Written as DNA, the CDR3 is TGCGCCAGCAGCCTGGTCGTGGCCCGTGAGCAGTTCTTC.

This chain connects TRBV6-1 to TRBJ2-5, with 8 bases lining up with TRBD2. The junction had 6 bases not matched to a gene; V was cut back by 5 bases and J by 7 bases. Germline CDR1 MNHNS, CDR2 SASEGT. The CDR3 is made up of 13 amino acids. The CDR3, as DNA: TGTGCCAGCAGTAAACGGGAGGGGGGGACCCAGTACTTC. Amino acid sequence: CASSKREGGTQYF.

The gene calls are TRBV2 and TRBJ1-1, with 7 bases that match TRBD1. CDR3 size: 15 residues. Germline CDR1 and CDR2: SNHLY and FYNNEI. V lost 5 bases, J lost 4 bases, and 10 bases stayed unmatched. CDR3 loop: CASSSQGPGVTEAFF. CDR3 nucleotides: TGTGCCAGCAGTTCACAGGGGCCGGGCGTCACTGAAGCTTTCTTT.

The rearrangement uses TRBV28 and TRBJ1-4; no definite D call. The CDR3 is 15 residues long. V was cut by 1 base and J by 2 bases, with 8 bases left in between. From germline, CDR1 is MDHEN and CDR2 SYDVKM. In nucleotides, the CDR3 is TGTGCCAGCAGTTTATCGTGGCAGACTAATGAAAAACTGTTTTTT. Its translation: CASSLSWQTNEKLFF.

The table lists this clone with a count of one. This rearrangement joins TRBV30 to TRBJ2-2, with 11 bases matching TRBD2. CDR1 and CDR2 (germline): GTSNPN, SVGIG (reference sequence). The V and J ends lost 2 bases and 4 bases, in that order; junction bases with no gene match: 3. This CDR3 has 15 residues. The CDR3 sequence: CAWSLAGGGTGELFF. CDR3 bases: TGTGCCTGGAGTTTAGCGGGAGGGGGCACCGGGGAGCTGTTTTTT.

The V and J genes are TRBV7-9 and TRBJ2-7, with TRBD2 identical over 9 bases. With 6 bases clipped from V and 3 bases from J, the junction kept 3 bases outside the gene matches. CDR3 length: 13 amino acids. Germline assignment: CDR1 SEHNR and CDR2 FQNEAQ (reference sequence). The CDR3: CASSHSGSYEQYF. CDR3 bases: TGTGCCAGCAGTCATAGCGGGAGCTACGAGCAGTACTTC.

V and J are TRBV7-3 and TRBJ2-3, with 7 nucleotides matching TRBD2. Germline-derived CDR1 and CDR2 are SGHTA and FQGTGA. V lost 5 bases, J lost 3 bases, and 8 bases stayed unmatched. The CDR3 has 15 residues. The CDR3 reads CASSIGLGTTDTQYF. The CDR3 DNA follows: TGTGCCAGCAGCATCGGACTAGGGACGACAGATACGCAGTATTTT.